This is a list of T cell receptor beta chains from one sample in a study of CD8 T cells in ankylosing spondylitis. TCRdb redid the calling of the 5' RACE reads with MiXCR, one entry per CDR3 protein. The sample lists more than 30,000 distinct CDR3 sequences; 9.5% to 11% were seen once. The sequenced sample was synovial fluid, either unsorted or a sorted T cell fraction (not recorded which). All receptors derive from a male donor with ankylosing spondylitis. The CDR3 runs from the conserved cysteine through the conserved F or W. The order of the fields is clone size, J gene, V gene, D gene, CDR3 protein, CDR3 DNA. D genes are given only for firm matches. The listing skips clone size in some rows; elsewhere it reads once, few, many or a size class.

abundance: NA
j_gene: TRBJ2-3
v_gene: TRBV5-5
d_gene: NA
CDR3aa: CASSWAGYTDTQYF
CDR3nt: TGTGCCAGCAGCTGGGCCGGCTACACAGATACGCAGTATTTT

abundance: NA
j_gene: TRBJ2-4
v_gene: TRBV29-1
d_gene: NA
CDR3aa: CSVEGGWDGTDLAKNIQYF
CDR3nt: TGCAGCGTTGAAGGGGGGTGGGACGGTACAGATCTAGCCAAAAACATTCAGTACTTC

abundance: many
j_gene: TRBJ1-3
v_gene: TRBV20-1
d_gene: NA
CDR3aa: CSARDGGRGDGNTIYF
CDR3nt: TGCAGTGCTAGAGATGGGGGTCGAGGGGATGGAAACACCATATATTTT

abundance: NA
j_gene: TRBJ1-1
v_gene: TRBV30
d_gene: NA
CDR3aa: CAWTTGFNTEAFF
CDR3nt: TGTGCCTGGACAACAGGGTTCAACACTGAAGCTTTCTTT

abundance: many
j_gene: TRBJ2-7
v_gene: TRBV4-2
d_gene: NA
CDR3aa: CASSQDLGGASLSYEQYF
CDR3nt: TGTGCCAGCAGCCAAGATCTTGGTGGGGCCTCCCTTTCCTACGAGCAGTACTTC

abundance: few
j_gene: TRBJ2-1
v_gene: TRBV2
d_gene: TRBD1
CDR3aa: CASTLSRDRLFVAYNEQFF
CDR3nt: TGTGCCAGCACTCTGTCCCGGGACAGACTCTTCGTCGCCTACAATGAGCAGTTCTTC

abundance: medium-sized
j_gene: TRBJ2-1
v_gene: TRBV19
d_gene: NA
CDR3aa: CASSILTGDYNEQFF
CDR3nt: TGTGCCAGTAGTATTTTAACAGGCGACTACAATGAGCAGTTCTTC

abundance: NA
j_gene: TRBJ2-7
v_gene: TRBV5-1
d_gene: NA
CDR3aa: CASSSGRTNEQYF
CDR3nt: TGCGCCAGCAGCTCCGGCAGGACGAACGAGCAGTACTTC

abundance: many
j_gene: TRBJ2-1
v_gene: TRBV29-1
d_gene: NA
CDR3aa: CSVASWGSYNEQFF
CDR3nt: TGCAGCGTTGCATCTTGGGGCTCCTACAATGAGCAGTTCTTC

abundance: few
j_gene: TRBJ2-3
v_gene: TRBV5-1
d_gene: TRBD2
CDR3aa: CASSLAAGGTQYF
CDR3nt: TGCGCCAGCAGCTTGGCAGCGGGAGGGACGCAGTATTTT

abundance: NA
j_gene: TRBJ2-7
v_gene: TRBV5-1
d_gene: TRBD2
CDR3aa: CASSSRGGTQAYEQYF
CDR3nt: TGCGCCAGCAGCTCCCGCGGGGGGACCCAAGCCTACGAGCAGTACTTC

abundance: many
j_gene: TRBJ1-1
v_gene: TRBV29-1
d_gene: NA
CDR3aa: CSVTRKQMNTEAFF
CDR3nt: TGCAGCGTGACCCGTAAGCAGATGAACACTGAAGCTTTCTTT

abundance: NA
j_gene: TRBJ2-2
v_gene: TRBV12-3/TRBV12-4
d_gene: NA
CDR3aa: CASSFLQNTGELFF
CDR3nt: TGTGCCAGCAGTTTCCTTCAGAACACCGGGGAGCTGTTTTTT

abundance: few
j_gene: TRBJ2-7
v_gene: TRBV7-2
d_gene: NA
CDR3aa: CASSHRRYYEQYF
CDR3nt: TGTGCCAGCAGCCATCGGCGCTACTACGAGCAGTACTTC

abundance: NA
j_gene: TRBJ2-3
v_gene: TRBV30
d_gene: NA
CDR3aa: CAWSVGAATADTQYF
CDR3nt: TGTGCCTGGAGTGTGGGAGCCGCTACAGCAGATACGCAGTATTTT

abundance: NA
j_gene: TRBJ2-7
v_gene: TRBV11-3
d_gene: NA
CDR3aa: CASSLALPGAEQYF
CDR3nt: TGTGCCAGCAGCTTAGCTCTCCCAGGGGCCGAGCAGTACTTC

abundance: NA
j_gene: TRBJ1-1
v_gene: TRBV14
d_gene: NA
CDR3aa: CASSQVGSAIEAFF
CDR3nt: TGTGCCAGCAGCCAAGTGGGCAGTGCTATCGAAGCTTTCTTT

abundance: medium-sized
j_gene: TRBJ2-5
v_gene: TRBV29-1
d_gene: TRBD2
CDR3aa: CSVEEGVEGGETQYF
CDR3nt: TGCAGCGTTGAAGAAGGGGTTGAGGGAGGGGAGACCCAGTACTTC

abundance: few
j_gene: TRBJ1-5
v_gene: TRBV20-1
d_gene: NA
CDR3aa: CSASLGRGNQPQHF
CDR3nt: TGCAGTGCTAGTCTTGGCAGGGGTAATCAGCCCCAGCATTTT

abundance: NA
j_gene: TRBJ2-7
v_gene: TRBV20-1
d_gene: TRBD2
CDR3aa: CSARDERLADSYEQYF
CDR3nt: TGCAGTGCTAGAGATGAAAGACTAGCGGACTCCTACGAGCAGTACTTC

abundance: few
j_gene: TRBJ2-7
v_gene: TRBV12-5
d_gene: NA
CDR3aa: CASGLQGRGEQYF
CDR3nt: TGTGCTAGTGGTTTGCAGGGCCGTGGCGAGCAGTACTTC

abundance: many
j_gene: TRBJ1-1
v_gene: TRBV20-1
d_gene: NA
CDR3aa: CSAHPEAFF
CDR3nt: TGCAGTGCCCATCCTGAAGCTTTCTTT

abundance: medium-sized
j_gene: TRBJ1-5
v_gene: TRBV28
d_gene: NA
CDR3aa: CASSFVEDQPQHF
CDR3nt: TGTGCCAGCAGTTTTGTGGAAGATCAGCCCCAGCATTTT